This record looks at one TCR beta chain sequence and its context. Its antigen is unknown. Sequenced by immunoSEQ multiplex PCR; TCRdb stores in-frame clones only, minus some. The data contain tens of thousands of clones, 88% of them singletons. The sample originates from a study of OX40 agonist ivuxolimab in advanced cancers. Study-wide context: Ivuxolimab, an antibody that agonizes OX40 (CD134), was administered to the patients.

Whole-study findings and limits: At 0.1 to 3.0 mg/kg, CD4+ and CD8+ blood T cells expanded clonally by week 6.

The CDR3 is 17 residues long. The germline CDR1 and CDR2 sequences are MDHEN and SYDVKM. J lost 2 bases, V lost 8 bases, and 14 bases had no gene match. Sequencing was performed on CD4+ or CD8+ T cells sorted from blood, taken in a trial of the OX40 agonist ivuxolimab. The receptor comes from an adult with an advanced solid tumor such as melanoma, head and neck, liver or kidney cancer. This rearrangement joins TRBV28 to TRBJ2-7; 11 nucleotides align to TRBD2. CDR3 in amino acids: CASLGLAASGEPYEQYF. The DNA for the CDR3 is TGTGCCAGCCTGGGACTAGCGGCCTCCGGGGAACCCTACGAGCAGTACTTC. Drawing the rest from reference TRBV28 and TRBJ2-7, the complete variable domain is DVKVTQSSRYLVKRTGEKVFLECVQDMDHENMFWYRQDPGLGLRLIYFSYDVKMKEKGDIPEGYSVSREKKERFSLILESASTNQTSMYLCASLGLAASGEPYEQYFGPGTRLTVT.